The rows below give T cell receptor beta chains drawn from one sample of a study of beta chain features in type 1 diabetes. TCRdb's table, derived via immunoSEQ multiplex PCR, lists solely in-frame clones and lacks some. The top ten clones hold 0.026% of a sample with about 250,000 clones, over 12% of them seen once. Sequencing was done on a sample of naive CD4+ T cells from blood. These receptors came from a woman aged 40 to 49 in good health. The CDR3 runs from the conserved cysteine through the conserved F or W. A D gene is named only where the DNA matches it firmly. Clone size is stated in some rows and not others, as once, few, many or a class when expanded.

TRBD1,TRBV5-1,TRBJ1-2,few,CASSLPRDRGDGYTF,TGCGCCAGCAGCTTGCCCCGGGACAGGGGGGATGGCTACACCTTC
NA,TRBV10-3,TRBJ2-3,few,CAISESKGVDTQYF,TGTGCCATCAGTGAGTCGAAAGGAGTAGATACGCAGTATTTT
NA,TRBV10-3,TRBJ2-1,many,CAIRGTSEQFF,TGTGCCATCAGGGGGACAAGCGAGCAGTTCTTC
NA,TRBV9,TRBJ1-2,NA,CASSVVLTGNGYTF,TGTGCCAGCAGCGTAGTTCTAACAGGGAATGGCTACACCTTC
NA,TRBV7-2,TRBJ1-5,few,CASSLTASNQPQHF,TGTGCCAGCAGCCTGACAGCGTCCAATCAGCCCCAGCATTTT
NA,TRBV5-1,TRBJ2-6,few,CASSLGRAPPGANVLTF,TGCGCCAGCAGCTTGGGGCGGGCCCCCCCTGGGGCCAACGTCCTGACTTTC
NA,TRBV11-2,TRBJ1-6,NA,CASSTPRGERGGSPLHF,TGTGCCAGCAGCACCCCGCGGGGGGAGAGGGGAGGTTCACCCCTCCACTTT
TRBD1,TRBV7-6,TRBJ2-7,few,CASSSGTGGRFYEQYF,TGTGCCAGCAGTTCCGGGACAGGGGGAAGGTTCTACGAGCAGTACTTC
NA,TRBV5-1,TRBJ1-5,NA,CASNGQPQGIDNQPQHF,TGCGCCAGCAACGGACAGCCTCAAGGAATAGACAATCAGCCCCAGCATTTT
NA,TRBV7-8,TRBJ1-6,NA,CASSLVQGGNSPLHF,TGTGCCAGCAGCTTAGTTCAGGGAGGAAATTCACCCCTCCACTTT
TRBD1,TRBV11-2,TRBJ2-7,NA,CASSMDRRYEQYF,TGTGCCAGCAGCATGGACAGGCGCTACGAGCAGTACTTC
NA,TRBV10-3,TRBJ1-2,NA,CAISEQGPVYGYTF,TGTGCCATCAGTGAGCAGGGCCCCGTCTATGGCTACACCTTC
NA,TRBV10-3,TRBJ2-7,NA,CAIGEAAAYEQYF,TGTGCCATCGGGGAGGCAGCCGCTTACGAGCAGTACTTC
TRBD1,TRBV6-5,TRBJ1-1,NA,CAVQGGNTEAFF,TGTGCCGTACAGGGGGGGAACACTGAAGCTTTCTTT
NA,TRBV6-5,TRBJ2-3,NA,CASSYGGGASDTQYF,TGTGCCAGCAGTTACGGGGGGGGCGCCTCAGATACGCAGTATTTT
NA,TRBV7-2,TRBJ2-2,few,CASSLPEGPGELFF,TGTGCCAGCAGCTTGCCCGAGGGCCCCGGGGAGCTGTTTTTT
NA,TRBV9,TRBJ2-1,NA,CASSGGGGNEQFF,TGTGCCAGCAGCGGAGGGGGGGGGAATGAGCAGTTCTTC
TRBD2,TRBV7-2,TRBJ2-3,NA,CASSRGGGTDTQYF,TGTGCCAGCAGCCGCGGGGGGGGGACAGATACGCAGTATTTT
NA,TRBV19,TRBJ2-1,many,CASSRSYNEQFF,TGTGCCAGTAGTCGTTCCTACAATGAGCAGTTCTTC
TRBD1,TRBV19,TRBJ1-2,few,CASSTLGQANYGYTF,TGTGCCAGTAGTACCCTAGGACAGGCTAACTATGGCTACACCTTC
NA,TRBV27,TRBJ2-7,few,CASSVAATYEQYF,TGTGCCAGCAGTGTAGCGGCTACCTACGAGCAGTACTTC
NA,TRBV7-2,TRBJ1-6,few,CASSPRQKSELHF,TGTGCCAGCAGCCCCCGACAGAAAAGTGAACTCCACTTT
TRBD1,TRBV7-9,TRBJ1-6,few,CASSLDRGNSPLHF,TGTGCCAGCAGCTTGGACAGGGGGAATTCACCCCTCCACTTT
TRBD1,TRBV6-5,TRBJ2-7,NA,CASRGTGGPYEQYF,TGTGCCAGCAGGGGGACAGGGGGCCCCTACGAGCAGTACTTC
TRBD2,TRBV6-6,TRBJ2-7,few,CASSYGASGGATEQYF,TGTGCCAGCAGTTACGGGGCTAGCGGGGGGGCAACCGAGCAGTACTTC
TRBD1,TRBV4-1,TRBJ1-4,NA,CASRSEGATEEKLFF,TGCGCCAGCAGAAGCGAGGGGGCAACGGAAGAAAAACTGTTTTTT
NA,TRBV29-1,TRBJ2-7,few,CSVRDWDANEQYF,TGCAGCGTTAGGGACTGGGACGCTAACGAGCAGTACTTC
TRBD1,TRBV29-1,TRBJ1-4,NA,CSASGQGKKLFF,TGCAGCGCCTCGGGACAGGGAAAAAAACTGTTTTTT
TRBD2,TRBV14,TRBJ2-5,NA,CASTAGKGETQYF,TGTGCCAGCACAGCGGGGAAGGGGGAGACCCAGTACTTC